This T cell receptor beta chain was identified during a study of shared clonotypes between healthy human individuals. Study summary: CD4 naive and memory got three plates each, CD8 naive two, CD8 memory one.

The study enrolled healthy HIV-negative adults without recent acute infections or vaccinations as donors. Study findings and constraints: It was only blood that was sampled, and tissue repertoires likely differ. Rarefaction analysis demonstrated incomplete sorted-subset sequencing notwithstanding large depth.

The repertoire was sequenced with immunoSEQ multiplex PCR; TCRdb's copy has only in-frame clones and lacks some. The table lists about 1.5 million clones, approximately 97% of them singletons. Concerning this clone: The target antigen is unknown.

V lost 4 bases to trimming and J lost 5 bases; unmatched junction nucleotides: 11. CDR1 and CDR2 from the germline V gene are SGHNT and YYREEE (reference sequence). The CDR3 sequence is 16 residues long. Sequencing used naive CD4+ T cells sorted from blood. Subset meaning: CD45RA+ positively selected. The sequence was obtained from a man aged 30-40 years in good health. The V gene is TRBV5-4, the J gene TRBJ2-5; 10 bases map to TRBD1. This CDR3 is CASSKPGQGLTETQYF. CDR3 in DNA: TGTGCCAGCAGCAAACCGGGACAGGGGCTAACTGAGACCCAGTACTTC.